This TCR beta chain was observed in a study of shared clonotypes between healthy human individuals. Deep level was the assay's run setting. Sequencing used immunoSEQ multiplex PCR; TCRdb keeps in-frame clones, though not all of them. This table holds some 2,000,000 clones, about 95% found once. Study-level results: Collection of samples was limited to blood; tissue repertoires likely differ. Clonotype sharing among donors likely depends on sequencing depth.

In the case of this clone: Antigen specificity is unknown.

Positive CCR7 selection of CD45RO-negative cells yielded the naive CD8 cells, and terminally differentiated effector memory CD45RA+ cells were excluded. Losses at the gene ends were 4 bases for V and 3 bases for J; bases not matched to a gene: 9. CDR1 is MNHEY and CDR2 is SVGAGI in the germline V gene. The CDR3 is 16 amino acids. This TCR derives from a young man in good health. The chain carries TRBV6-5 and TRBJ1-2, with 9 bases matching TRBD1. The sequencing input was naive CD8+ T cells sorted from blood. DNA for the CDR3: TGTGCCAGCAGTTCGCCTGCAACAGGGGGCGACTATGGCTACACCTTC. Its translation is CASSSPATGGDYGYTF.